This T cell receptor beta chain was obtained from a study of cytomegalovirus exposure and HLA in healthy donors. The length of the CDR3 is 10 residues. CDR1 and CDR2 from the germline V gene are GTSNPN and SVGIG (reference sequence). With 3 bases removed from V and 10 bases from J, the gap between germline ends came to 7 bases. A multiplex PCR was run with 60 Vbeta primers and 13 Jbeta primers. Measured with immunoSEQ multiplex PCR; TCRdb has only the in-frame clones, and not every one. Seen here are about 130,000 clones, roughly 80% observed once, and the top ten hold 1%. The source of this sequence is a man in his forties or fifties in good health and CMV-seronegative. The genes are TRBV30 and TRBJ2-1; D is unresolved. Sequencing input: PBMCs. For the CDR3, the DNA is TGTGCCTGGAGGTACGAGGAGCAGTTCTTC. This sequence encodes CAWRYEEQFF.